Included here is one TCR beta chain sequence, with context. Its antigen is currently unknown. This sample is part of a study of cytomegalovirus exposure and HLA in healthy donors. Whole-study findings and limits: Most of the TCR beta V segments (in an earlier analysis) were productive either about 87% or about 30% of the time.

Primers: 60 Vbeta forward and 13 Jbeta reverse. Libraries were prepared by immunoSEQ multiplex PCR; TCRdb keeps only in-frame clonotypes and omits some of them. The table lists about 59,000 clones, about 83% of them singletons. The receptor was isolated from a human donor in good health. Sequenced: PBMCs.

The CDR3 nucleotides are TGTGCCATCAGGCCCACTAGCGAACTCTCCTACAATGAGCAGTTCTTC. Its protein product is CAIRPTSELSYNEQFF. This sequence joins TRBV10-3 and TRBJ2-1; 7 bases map to TRBD2. The germline gives CDR1 ENHRY, CDR2 SYGVKD. This CDR3 region has 16 residues. Trimming cost V 6 bases and J 0 bases; bases outside gene matches: 8.